A single sample gave rise to the 20 T cell receptor beta chains below, sequenced in a study of radiotherapy plus CTLA-4 blockade in lung cancer listed by TCRdb under 2018. Preparation of the library involved the immunoSEQ multiplex PCR assay. The table comes from immuneACCESS by way of TCRdb, which keeps in-frame sequences with V and J called. Part of the clones is missing from these tables; in studies checked, under half for an unresolved V gene and the rest for unknown reasons. Within this sample are more than 100,000 clones, with about nine tenths of them counted one time only. The ten most abundant clones make up approximately 7% of the sample. Sequencing was performed on peripheral blood, taken from a patient treated with radiotherapy plus ipilimumab. These TCRs come from a human donor with non-small cell lung cancer that progressed on radiotherapy plus ipilimumab.

The sample holds one count of this clone. The chain couples TRBV28 to TRBJ2-2; 7 bases are a match to TRBD1. J was trimmed by 6 bases and V by 3 bases; bases with no gene match: 10. This CDR3 contains 16 residues. In germline, CDR1 is MDHEN, CDR2 SYDVKM. CDR3 residues: CASSFQGGRRPGELFF. CDR3 nucleotides: TGTGCCAGCAGTTTTCAAGGGGGCAGGCGACCCGGGGAGCTGTTTTTT. The variable domain in full, completed from reference TRBV28 and TRBJ2-2, reads DVKVTQSSRYLVKRTGEKVFLECVQDMDHENMFWYRQDPGLGLRLIYFSYDVKMKEKGDIPEGYSVSREKKERFSLILESASTNQTSMYLCASSFQGGRRPGELFFGEGSRLTVL.

The chain recombines TRBV2 with TRBJ2-5; 9 positions match TRBD2. The length of the CDR3 is 15 residues. Germline V gene sequence: CDR1 SNHLY, CDR2 FYNNEI. The trim removed 4 bases at V and 5 bases at J, leaving 8 bases unmatched. CDR3 nucleotide sequence: TGTGCCAGCAGTGCTGGCGGGAGGGCCGAGGAGACCCAGTACTTC. It specifies CASSAGGRAEETQYF.

V is TRBV11-2 and J is TRBJ2-7; D gene ambiguous. The CDR3 runs to 12 residues. The germline gives CDR1 SGHAT, CDR2 FQNNGV. Between the trimmed V and J ends, which lost 0 bases and 6 bases, there was a span of 6 bases. CDR3 in DNA: TGTGCCAGCAGCTTAGATACAGTCGAGCAGTACTTC. Translation: CASSLDTVEQYF.

The chain recombines TRBV30 with TRBJ2-1; 11 bases match TRBD2. CDR3 length equals 15 residues. The germline CDR1 and CDR2 sequences are GTSNPN and SVGIG (reference sequence). V lost 3 bases to trimming and J lost 5 bases; unmatched junction nucleotides: 6. In DNA, the CDR3 is TGTGCCTGGAGCGCCGGACTAGCGGGTAACAATGAGCAGTTCTTC. Translation gives CAWSAGLAGNNEQFF.

V gene TRBV5-4 combines with J gene TRBJ1-4, with 11 positions matching TRBD1. CDR1 SGHNT and CDR2 YYREEE come from the germline V gene (reference sequence). This CDR3 comprises 16 residues. Unmatched junction bases numbered 7, after V lost 2 bases and J lost 7 bases. CDR3 sequence reads: CASSFRTGGDSEKLFF. CDR3 in DNA: TGTGCCAGCAGCTTTCGGACAGGGGGCGATAGTGAAAAACTGTTTTTT.

The V call is TRBV7-9, the J call TRBJ2-7; D is unresolved. CDR3 length: 14 amino acids. Per germline, CDR1 SEHNR and CDR2 FQNEAQ (reference sequence). V lost 5 bases, J lost 2 bases, and 13 bases lay in between. The CDR3 bases are TGTGCCAGCAGCACAGCTCGGTCCACCTACGAGCAGTACTTC. Amino acids: CASSTARSTYEQYF. The whole variable domain, remainder taken from reference TRBV7-9 and TRBJ2-7, is DTGVSQNPRHKITKRGQNVTFRCDPISEHNRLYWYRQTLGQGPEFLTYFQNEAQLEKSRLLSDRFSAERPKGSFSTLEIQRTEQGDSAMYLCASSTARSTYEQYFGPGTRLTVT.

V usage is TRBV5-6 and J usage is TRBJ1-1; D is undetermined. CDR3 size: 16 residues. The V gene's germline CDR1 is SGHDT and CDR2 YYEEEE. Trimming stripped 1 base from V and 1 base from J, with 14 bases between. The CDR3 region is CASSLTGGLPNTEAFF. In DNA form, the CDR3 reads TGTGCCAGCAGCTTGACTGGAGGGCTGCCGAACACTGAAGCTTTCTTT.

This clone was observed once. V is TRBV2 and J is TRBJ2-5; perhaps TRBD1 as D (6 bases). The CDR3 is 12 residues long. The V end lost 6 bases, the J end lost 4 bases, and 9 bases lay between the germline ends. The V gene's germline CDR1 is SNHLY and CDR2 FYNNEI. The chain's CDR3 is CASSPRGETQYF. CDR3 DNA sequence: TGTGCCAGCAGCCCCAGGGGAGAGACCCAGTACTTC. The whole variable domain, remainder taken from reference TRBV2 and TRBJ2-5, is EPEVTQTPSHQVTQMGQEVILRCVPISNHLYFYWYRQILGQKVEFLVSFYNNEISEKSEIFDDQFSVERPDGSNFTLKIRSTKLEDSAMYFCASSPRGETQYFGPGTRLLVL.

The chain has TRBV27 and TRBJ1-5; a possible D gene is TRBD1 (5 bases). Germline-derived CDR1 and CDR2 are MNHEY and SMNVEV (reference sequence). V was shortened by 2 bases and J by 7 bases, with 9 bases between the two germline ends. The CDR3 length is 13 residues. The CDR3 sequence: CASSLLGGQPQHF. CDR3 coding DNA: TGTGCCAGCAGTTTACTTGGGGGGCAGCCCCAGCATTTT.

The genes are TRBV5-4 and TRBJ1-3; D unclear. Between the trimmed V and J ends, which lost 4 bases and 1 base, there was a span of 15 bases. Germline V gene data show CDR1 as SGHNT and CDR2 as YYREEE (reference sequence). CDR3 length: 16 amino acids. The CDR3 DNA reads TGTGCCAGCAGCACCCCAGACCGGGTATCTGGAAACACCATATATTTT. Translating gives CASSTPDRVSGNTIYF.

The genes are TRBV5-1 and TRBJ2-3; the match to TRBD2 covers 10 bases. CDR1 SGHRS and CDR2 YFSETQ come from the germline V gene. CDR3 size: 15 residues. The J segment lost 5 bases and the V segment lost 2 bases, leaving 5 bases of the junction unmatched. The CDR3 sequence: CASSLSGRAIDTQYF. DNA for the CDR3: TGCGCCAGCAGCTTAAGCGGGAGGGCCATAGATACGCAGTATTTT.

This clone showed up just once. The junction departs from germline at one end; a sequencing error may be responsible. The chain carries TRBV13 and TRBJ2-7; 9 bases match TRBD1. The CDR3 extends over 12 amino acids. In germline, CDR1 is PRHDT, CDR2 FYEKMQ (reference sequence). CDR3 DNA sequence: TGTGCCAGCAGCCTCCCGGGACAGGGTTCGCACTTC. Its protein product is CASSLPGQGSHF.

The CDR3 region has the DNA TGTGCCAGCAGCCGGACCATAGACAGGGGTTACATTCAGTACTTC. Translation gives CASSRTIDRGYIQYF. This chain connects TRBV11-2 to TRBJ2-4; TRBD1 aligns across 8 bases. V lost 5 bases to trimming and J lost 8 bases; unmatched junction nucleotides: 11. This CDR3 is built from 15 residues. Germline V gene data show CDR1 as SGHAT and CDR2 as FQNNGV.

CDR3 protein: CASSQININTGELFF. CDR3 nucleotide sequence: TGTGCCAGCAGTCAAATAAATATAAACACCGGGGAGCTGTTTTTT. The genes are TRBV6-6 and TRBJ2-2; D ambiguous. The V end lost 5 bases, the J end lost 2 bases, and 12 bases lay between the germline ends. The germline CDR1 and CDR2 sequences are MNHNY and SVGAGI (reference sequence). The CDR3 is 15 residues long.

The V call is TRBV27, the J call TRBJ2-7; D might be TRBD2 (6 bases). Germline V gene data show CDR1 as MNHEY and CDR2 as SMNVEV (reference sequence). The CDR3 runs 14 residues. The ends were cut back, 6 bases at V and 7 bases at J, with 19 bases in the middle. The CDR3 reads CASSPGAGAREQYF. Here the CDR3 DNA reads TGTGCCAGCAGCCCGGGAGCGGGCGCGAGGGAGCAGTACTTC.

The chain is built from TRBV6-5 and TRBJ1-2; D is uncertain. Between the trimmed V and J ends, which lost 1 base and 4 bases, there was a span of 7 bases. The CDR3 consists of 13 residues. Per the germline V gene, CDR1 is MNHEY and CDR2 is SVGAGI. In DNA, the CDR3 is TGTGCCAGCAGTTACTTCGGCAGCTATGGCTACACCTTC. Its translation: CASSYFGSYGYTF.

The chain links TRBV9 to TRBJ2-3; D uncertain. V lost 0 bases to trimming and J lost 0 bases, with 5 bases between them. The germline CDR1 and CDR2 sequences are SGDLS and YYNGEE. CDR3 length: 14 residues. CDR3 coding DNA: TGTGCCAGCAGCGTAGGTCTTAGCACAGATACGCAGTATTTT. It codes for CASSVGLSTDTQYF.

The chain recombines TRBV10-3 with TRBJ2-5; D possibly corresponds to TRBD2 (5 bases). Germline CDR1 is ENHRY and CDR2 is SYGVKD. Trimming took off 2 bases at V and 3 bases at J, with 28 bases between the two ends. The CDR3 has 20 residues. For the CDR3, the DNA is TGTGCCATCAGTGAGAGGGCCACCACCGGCGGACTGTCCCCAGAAGAGACCCAGTACTTC. Protein sequence: CAISERATTGGLSPEETQYF.

This chain uses TRBV12-5 with TRBJ2-3; D unresolved. V lost 0 bases and J 1 base, leaving 17 bases between the germline ends. Germline lookup yields CDR1 LGHNT and CDR2 FRNRAP. This CDR3 has 18 amino acids. This chain's CDR3 is CASGLVRLGSRRTDTQYF. DNA of the CDR3: TGTGCTAGTGGTTTGGTACGACTGGGGTCCCGGCGCACAGATACGCAGTATTTT.

Note on this clone: A junction boundary mismatches the germline segment, possibly from a read error. The V call is TRBV4-1, the J call TRBJ2-1, with D hard to call. Germline CDR1 is MGHRA and CDR2 is YSYEKL. This CDR3 region has 15 residues. The CDR3 DNA reads TGCGCCAGCAGCGAAGATTGGATGGCGGTCAGTGAGCAGTTCTTC. Translation gives CASSEDWMAVSEQFF.